These 2 T cell receptor beta chains came from one sample sequenced in a study of T cells in localized non-small cell lung cancer. TCRdb's copy holds only in-frame clones and misses some; the assay was immunoSEQ multiplex PCR. This sample has approximately 15,000 clones, with 90% found just once. The sample consisted of peripheral blood mononuclear cells, taken before any cancer treatment. These receptors were obtained from a woman aged 40-75 years with stage III lung adenocarcinoma.

In its sample, this clone was seen a few times. The V and J genes are TRBV4-2 and TRBJ2-7; D might be TRBD2 (6 bases). With 4 bases removed from V and 3 bases from J, the gap between germline ends came to 13 bases. This CDR3 is built from 14 residues. From germline, CDR1 is LGHNA and CDR2 YNFKEQ. The CDR3 here is CASSRQPGGYEQYF. CDR3 nucleotide sequence: TGTGCCAGCAGCCGACAGCCCGGGGGCTACGAGCAGTACTTC.

The chain is built from TRBV18 and TRBJ1-2; D might be TRBD1 (5 bases). V lost 3 bases to trimming and J lost 3 bases, with 14 bases between them. The CDR3 contains 15 residues. CDR1 and CDR2 from the germline V gene are KGHSH and LQKENI. The CDR3 spells CASSPTASGDYGYTF. CDR3 bases: TGTGCCAGCTCACCGACAGCGTCGGGGGACTATGGCTACACCTTC.